These T cell receptor beta chains were read from a single sample in a study of blood T cell repertoires in COVID-19. Here immunoSEQ multiplex PCR was the method, and the copy in TCRdb shows in-frame clones only, minus some. The table includes roughly 200,000 clones, roughly nine tenths detected once. The sequencing input was peripheral blood. Source of these receptors: a man aged 55 to 70 with active or convalescent COVID-19. Both conserved end residues are part of each CDR3. D genes are given only for firm matches. Expanded clones get a size class; other rows say once, few or many, or leave the size out.

d_call: TRBD1
j_call: TRBJ1-5
clone_size: -
v_call: TRBV5-1
cdr3_aa: CASSPGTAISNQPQHF
cdr3_nt: TGCGCCAGCAGCCCCGGGACAGCTATTAGCAATCAGCCCCAGCATTTT

d_call: -
j_call: TRBJ2-7
clone_size: -
v_call: TRBV19
cdr3_aa: CASSRAADKPYEQYF
cdr3_nt: TGTGCCAGTAGCCGGGCAGCGGATAAACCCTACGAGCAGTACTTC

d_call: -
j_call: TRBJ2-1
clone_size: few
v_call: TRBV5-8
cdr3_aa: CASSFRGESYNEQFF
cdr3_nt: TGTGCCAGCAGCTTCAGGGGAGAGTCCTACAATGAGCAGTTCTTC

d_call: TRBD1
j_call: TRBJ2-2
clone_size: -
v_call: TRBV9
cdr3_aa: CASSPTGANTGELFF
cdr3_nt: TGTGCCAGCAGCCCGACAGGGGCGAACACCGGGGAGCTGTTTTTT

d_call: -
j_call: TRBJ2-1
clone_size: -
v_call: TRBV7-9
cdr3_aa: CASSLASGGLNEQFF
cdr3_nt: TGTGCCAGCAGCTTAGCATCCGGGGGGCTTAATGAGCAGTTCTTC

d_call: -
j_call: TRBJ1-2
clone_size: once
v_call: TRBV7-2
cdr3_aa: CASSQGRAGGYTF
cdr3_nt: TGTGCCAGCAGCCAAGGCAGGGCTGGTGGCTACACCTTC

d_call: -
j_call: TRBJ1-6
clone_size: -
v_call: TRBV4-1
cdr3_aa: CASSRAQVNSPLHF
cdr3_nt: TGCGCCAGCAGCCGGGCCCAGGTGAATTCACCCCTCCACTTT

d_call: TRBD1
j_call: TRBJ1-2
clone_size: -
v_call: TRBV27
cdr3_aa: CASSFKDRENYGYTF
cdr3_nt: TGTGCCAGCAGCTTCAAGGACAGGGAGAACTATGGCTACACCTTC

d_call: TRBD2
j_call: TRBJ2-3
clone_size: -
v_call: TRBV6-2/TRBV6-3
cdr3_aa: CASSPRPSGGSTDTQYF
cdr3_nt: TGTGCCAGCAGCCCCCGACCTAGCGGGGGGAGCACAGATACGCAGTATTTT

d_call: -
j_call: TRBJ1-1
clone_size: -
v_call: TRBV4-1
cdr3_aa: CASSQDLWPRGTEAFF
cdr3_nt: TGCGCCAGCAGCCAAGATCTTTGGCCCAGGGGCACTGAAGCTTTCTTT

d_call: TRBD1
j_call: TRBJ1-5
clone_size: -
v_call: TRBV2
cdr3_aa: CASSPDRGSDQPQHF
cdr3_nt: TGTGCCAGCAGTCCCGACAGGGGAAGCGATCAGCCCCAGCATTTT

d_call: TRBD2
j_call: TRBJ2-3
clone_size: -
v_call: TRBV18
cdr3_aa: CASSPAGGPSSTDTQYF
cdr3_nt: TGTGCCAGCTCACCAGCGGGGGGGCCGTCGAGCACAGATACGCAGTATTTT

d_call: -
j_call: TRBJ1-5
clone_size: few
v_call: TRBV7-3
cdr3_aa: CASSLGRRQSGNQPQHF
cdr3_nt: TGTGCCAGCAGCTTAGGTCGGCGACAGTCGGGCAATCAGCCCCAGCATTTT

d_call: TRBD1
j_call: TRBJ1-6
clone_size: -
v_call: TRBV4-1
cdr3_aa: CASSQERVGAGTVNSPLHF
cdr3_nt: TGCGCCAGCAGCCAAGAGAGGGTCGGTGCCGGGACAGTTAATTCACCCCTCCACTTT

d_call: TRBD1
j_call: TRBJ1-3
clone_size: -
v_call: TRBV2
cdr3_aa: CASARGQVTSGNTIYF
cdr3_nt: TGTGCCAGCGCCAGGGGGCAGGTGACCTCTGGAAACACCATATATTTT

d_call: -
j_call: TRBJ1-5
clone_size: -
v_call: TRBV5-8
cdr3_aa: CASSLGTPNSNQPQHF
cdr3_nt: TGTGCCAGCAGCTTGGGGACACCTAATAGCAATCAGCCCCAGCATTTT

d_call: TRBD2
j_call: TRBJ2-1
clone_size: -
v_call: TRBV7-9
cdr3_aa: CASSRGGNNEQFF
cdr3_nt: TGTGCCAGCAGCCGGGGGGGTAACAATGAGCAGTTCTTC

d_call: TRBD2
j_call: TRBJ2-1
clone_size: -
v_call: TRBV5-1
cdr3_aa: CASSFPSGGAIAYNEQFF
cdr3_nt: TGCGCCAGCAGCTTCCCCAGCGGGGGGGCCATCGCCTACAATGAGCAGTTCTTC

d_call: -
j_call: TRBJ1-5
clone_size: -
v_call: TRBV5-1
cdr3_aa: CASSLGGTSNQPQHF
cdr3_nt: TGCGCCAGCAGCTTGGGCGGAACTAGCAATCAGCCCCAGCATTTT

d_call: TRBD2
j_call: TRBJ2-1
clone_size: -
v_call: TRBV2
cdr3_aa: CARRLAGSNEQFF
cdr3_nt: TGTGCCAGGAGACTAGCGGGGAGTAATGAGCAGTTCTTC

d_call: TRBD1
j_call: TRBJ2-2
clone_size: -
v_call: TRBV19
cdr3_aa: CASTRQGYIRNTGELFF
cdr3_nt: TGTGCCAGCACAAGACAGGGGTATATTAGGAACACCGGGGAGCTGTTTTTT

d_call: -
j_call: TRBJ2-7
clone_size: -
v_call: TRBV3-1/TRBV3-2
cdr3_aa: CASSQDRWASDEQYF
cdr3_nt: TGTGCCAGCAGCCAAGATCGTTGGGCGTCTGACGAGCAGTACTTC

d_call: -
j_call: TRBJ1-2
clone_size: -
v_call: TRBV21-1
cdr3_aa: CASSKLVPGKANGYTF
cdr3_nt: TGTGCCAGCAGCAAATTAGTCCCAGGTAAGGCGAATGGCTACACCTTC

d_call: -
j_call: TRBJ1-5
clone_size: -
v_call: TRBV7-2
cdr3_aa: CASSLVGGTGSNQPQHF
cdr3_nt: TGTGCCAGCAGCTTAGTGGGGGGGACGGGTAGCAATCAGCCCCAGCATTTT

d_call: -
j_call: TRBJ1-4
clone_size: -
v_call: TRBV10-3
cdr3_aa: CAISESTGIEKLFF
cdr3_nt: TGTGCCATCAGTGAGTCCACAGGGATTGAAAAACTGTTTTTT

d_call: -
j_call: TRBJ1-2
clone_size: -
v_call: TRBV18
cdr3_aa: CASSPTDFSIGYTF
cdr3_nt: TGTGCCAGCTCACCAACGGACTTCTCTATTGGCTACACCTTC

d_call: TRBD1
j_call: TRBJ1-2
clone_size: -
v_call: TRBV9
cdr3_aa: CASSGTGTGIDGYTF
cdr3_nt: TGTGCCAGCAGCGGAACCGGGACAGGGATCGATGGCTACACCTTC

d_call: -
j_call: TRBJ1-2
clone_size: -
v_call: TRBV4-1
cdr3_aa: CASSQSPGGAGYTF
cdr3_nt: TGCGCCAGCAGCCAGAGCCCTGGAGGGGCCGGCTACACCTTC

d_call: -
j_call: TRBJ2-1
clone_size: -
v_call: TRBV4-2
cdr3_aa: CASSQDLLGGLNEQFF
cdr3_nt: TGTGCCAGCAGCCAAGATCTTTTGGGGGGGCTAAATGAGCAGTTCTTC

d_call: TRBD1
j_call: TRBJ2-3
clone_size: -
v_call: TRBV2
cdr3_aa: CASRRDRGFVDTQYF
cdr3_nt: TGTGCCAGCAGAAGGGACAGGGGATTTGTAGATACGCAGTATTTT

d_call: TRBD1
j_call: TRBJ1-1
clone_size: -
v_call: TRBV5-4
cdr3_aa: CASSFDRGNTEAFF
cdr3_nt: TGTGCCAGCAGTTTTGACAGGGGGAACACTGAAGCTTTCTTT

d_call: -
j_call: TRBJ1-6
clone_size: -
v_call: TRBV7-9
cdr3_aa: CASSLGSVINSPLHF
cdr3_nt: TGTGCCAGCAGCTTAGGGTCGGTTATCAATTCACCCCTCCACTTT

d_call: -
j_call: TRBJ1-1
clone_size: -
v_call: TRBV4-1
cdr3_aa: CASSQDSGLAFF
cdr3_nt: TGCGCCAGCAGCCAAGATTCGGGACTCGCTTTCTTT

d_call: TRBD2
j_call: TRBJ2-7
clone_size: -
v_call: TRBV15
cdr3_aa: CATSRDRSGGPPSF
cdr3_nt: TGTGCCACCAGCAGAGATCGTAGCGGGGGCCCCCCTAGCTTC

d_call: -
j_call: TRBJ2-7
clone_size: -
v_call: TRBV6-5
cdr3_aa: CASSLTALYEQYF
cdr3_nt: TGTGCCAGCAGCCTGACAGCCTTGTACGAGCAGTACTTC

d_call: -
j_call: TRBJ2-2
clone_size: -
v_call: TRBV7-9
cdr3_aa: CASSFSTSWSGELFF
cdr3_nt: TGTGCCAGCAGCTTCTCGACTAGTTGGTCCGGGGAGCTGTTTTTT

d_call: TRBD1
j_call: TRBJ1-5
clone_size: -
v_call: TRBV2
cdr3_aa: CASRDRMDQPQHF
cdr3_nt: TGTGCCAGCAGGGACAGGATGGATCAGCCCCAGCATTTT